This T cell receptor beta chain comes out of a study of control samples from healthy donors and cancer patients. Repertoires were generated with immunoSEQ multiplex PCR, while TCRdb's copy carries only in-frame clones and drops some. The top ten clones hold approximately 10% of a sample with about 140,000 clones, around 90% of them seen once. Sequenced sample: blood. The clonotype originates from a man younger than 45 in good health.

CDR3 bases: TGTGCCTGGAGTAAGGGTCCAGCAATCTCCTACGAGCAGTACTTC. It yields the protein CAWSKGPAISYEQYF. This rearrangement joins TRBV30 to TRBJ2-7; D not certain. Looked up from germline, CDR1 is GTSNPN and CDR2 is SVGIG (reference sequence). The CDR3 is made up of 15 amino acids. The ends were cut back, 2 bases at V and 0 bases at J, with 14 bases in the middle. Full variable domain (missing parts from reference TRBV30 and TRBJ2-7): SQTIHQWPATLVQPVGSPLSLECTVEGTSNPNLYWYRQAAGRGLQLLFYSVGIGQISSEVPQNLSASRPQDRQFILSSKKLLLSDSGFYLCAWSKGPAISYEQYFGPGTRLTVT.